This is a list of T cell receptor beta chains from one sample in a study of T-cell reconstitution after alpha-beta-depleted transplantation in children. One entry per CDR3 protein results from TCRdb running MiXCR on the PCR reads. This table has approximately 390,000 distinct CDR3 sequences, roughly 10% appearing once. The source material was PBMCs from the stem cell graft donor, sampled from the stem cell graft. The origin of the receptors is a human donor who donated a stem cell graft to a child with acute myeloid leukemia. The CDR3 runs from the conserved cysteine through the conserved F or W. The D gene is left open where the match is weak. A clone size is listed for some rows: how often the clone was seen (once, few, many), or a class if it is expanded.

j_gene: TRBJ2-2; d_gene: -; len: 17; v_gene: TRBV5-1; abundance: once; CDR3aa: CASSLRQGMVGTGELFF; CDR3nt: TGCGCCAGCAGCTTGCGGCAGGGGATGGTTGGCACCGGGGAGCTGTTTTTT
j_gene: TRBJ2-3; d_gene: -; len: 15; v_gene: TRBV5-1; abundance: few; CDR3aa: CASSFSGLSTDTQYF; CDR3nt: TGCGCCAGCAGCTTTTCAGGCCTTAGCACAGATACGCAGTATTTT
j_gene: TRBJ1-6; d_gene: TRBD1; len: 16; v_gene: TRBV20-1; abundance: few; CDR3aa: CSARDPQGANNSPLHF; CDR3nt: TGCAGTGCTAGAGATCCCCAGGGGGCTAATAATTCACCCCTCCACTTT
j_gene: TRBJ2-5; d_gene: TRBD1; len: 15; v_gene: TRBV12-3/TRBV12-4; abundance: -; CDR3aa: CASSDSGQGQETQYF; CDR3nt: TGTGCCAGCAGTGATTCCGGACAGGGCCAAGAGACCCAGTACTTC
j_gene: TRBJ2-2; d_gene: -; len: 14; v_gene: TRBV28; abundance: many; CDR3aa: CASSLPGNTGELFF; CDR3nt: TGTGCCAGCAGTTTGCCCGGGAACACCGGGGAGCTGTTTTTT
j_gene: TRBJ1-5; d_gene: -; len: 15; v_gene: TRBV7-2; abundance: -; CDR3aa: CASSLEFAGVQPQHF; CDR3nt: TGTGCCAGCAGCTTAGAGTTTGCCGGGGTTCAGCCCCAGCATTTT
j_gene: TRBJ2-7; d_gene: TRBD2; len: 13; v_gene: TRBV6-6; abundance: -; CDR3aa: CASSLAGGAEQYF; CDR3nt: TGTGCCAGCAGTTTAGCGGGAGGGGCCGAGCAGTACTTC
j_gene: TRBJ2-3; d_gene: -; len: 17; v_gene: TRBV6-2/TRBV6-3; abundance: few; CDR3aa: CASSYSEGGRDPDTQYF; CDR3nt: TGTGCCAGCAGTTACTCGGAGGGAGGTCGGGACCCAGATACGCAGTATTTT
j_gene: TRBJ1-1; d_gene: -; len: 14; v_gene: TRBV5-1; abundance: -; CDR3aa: CASSLSTANTEAFF; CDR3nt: TGCGCCAGCAGCTTATCCACGGCGAACACTGAAGCTTTCTTT
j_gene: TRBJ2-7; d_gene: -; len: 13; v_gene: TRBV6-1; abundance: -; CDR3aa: CASRLSRAYEQYF; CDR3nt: TGTGCCAGCAGACTCAGCCGGGCCTACGAGCAGTACTTC
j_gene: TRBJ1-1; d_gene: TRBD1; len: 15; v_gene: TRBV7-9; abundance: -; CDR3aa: CASSLDRGGRTEAFF; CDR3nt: TGTGCCAGCAGCCTAGACAGGGGGGGGCGAACTGAAGCTTTCTTT
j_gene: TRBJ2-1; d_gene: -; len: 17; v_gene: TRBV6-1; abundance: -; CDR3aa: CASSLSRGPESYNEQFF; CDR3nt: TGTGCCAGCAGTCTCTCCAGGGGTCCCGAGTCCTACAATGAGCAGTTCTTC
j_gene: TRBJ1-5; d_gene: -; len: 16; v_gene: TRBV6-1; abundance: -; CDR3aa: CASSAHRPVGNQPQHF; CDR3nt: TGTGCCAGCAGTGCCCACCGGCCAGTAGGCAATCAGCCCCAGCATTTT
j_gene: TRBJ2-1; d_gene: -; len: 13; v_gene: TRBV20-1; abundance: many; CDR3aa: CSARVDSYNEQFF; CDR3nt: TGCAGTGCTAGAGTGGACTCCTACAATGAGCAGTTCTTC
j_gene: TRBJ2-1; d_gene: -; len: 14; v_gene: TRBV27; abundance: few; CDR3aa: CASSWTEIENEQFF; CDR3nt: TGTGCCAGCAGTTGGACAGAAATAGAGAATGAGCAGTTCTTC
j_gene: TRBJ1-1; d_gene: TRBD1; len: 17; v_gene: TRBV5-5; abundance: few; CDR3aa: CASRSGQGELRNTEAFF; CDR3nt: TGTGCCAGCAGATCCGGACAGGGGGAGTTGAGGAACACTGAAGCTTTCTTT
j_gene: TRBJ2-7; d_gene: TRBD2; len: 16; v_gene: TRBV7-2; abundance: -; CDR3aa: CASSGTSGTGRREQYF; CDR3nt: TGTGCCAGCAGCGGGACTAGCGGGACGGGGAGAAGGGAGCAGTACTTC
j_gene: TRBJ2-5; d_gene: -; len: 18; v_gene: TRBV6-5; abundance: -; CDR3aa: CASSYSRGLADFLETQYF; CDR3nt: TGTGCCAGCAGTTACTCGCGGGGGCTAGCGGACTTCTTAGAGACCCAGTACTTC
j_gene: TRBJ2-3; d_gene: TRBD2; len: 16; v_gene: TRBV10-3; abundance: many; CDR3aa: CAISEGRGGDTDTQYF; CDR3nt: TGTGCCATCAGTGAAGGGCGGGGGGGCGACACAGATACGCAGTATTTT
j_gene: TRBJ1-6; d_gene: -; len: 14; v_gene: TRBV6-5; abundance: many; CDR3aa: CASSQIERSSPLHF; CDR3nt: TGTGCCAGCAGCCAGATTGAAAGGAGCTCACCCCTCCACTTT
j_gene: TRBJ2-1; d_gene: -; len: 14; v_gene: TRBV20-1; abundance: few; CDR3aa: CSARPLVGYNEQFF; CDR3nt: TGCAGTGCTAGACCTCTCGTGGGATACAATGAGCAGTTCTTC
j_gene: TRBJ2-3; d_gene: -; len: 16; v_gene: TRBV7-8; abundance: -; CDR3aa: CASSSNPGLRTDTQYF; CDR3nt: TGTGCCAGCAGCTCCAATCCGGGTCTTCGCACAGATACGCAGTATTTT
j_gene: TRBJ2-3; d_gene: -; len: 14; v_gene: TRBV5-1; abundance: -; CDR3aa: CASSFDMTTDTQYF; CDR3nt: TGCGCCAGCAGTTTTGACATGACCACAGATACGCAGTATTTT
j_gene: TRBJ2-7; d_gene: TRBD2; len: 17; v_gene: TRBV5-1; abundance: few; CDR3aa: CASSPSESGRAPYEQYF; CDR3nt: TGCGCCAGCAGCCCGAGCGAGAGCGGGAGGGCCCCCTACGAGCAGTACTTC
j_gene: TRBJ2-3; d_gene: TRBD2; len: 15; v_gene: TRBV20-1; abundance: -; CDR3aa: CSAQSGGAYTDTQYF; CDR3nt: TGCAGTGCTCAGAGCGGGGGGGCCTATACAGATACGCAGTATTTT
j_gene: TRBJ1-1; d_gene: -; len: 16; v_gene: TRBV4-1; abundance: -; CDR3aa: CASSQDLEGMNTEAFF; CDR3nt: TGCGCCAGCAGCCAAGATTTGGAGGGGATGAACACTGAAGCTTTCTTT
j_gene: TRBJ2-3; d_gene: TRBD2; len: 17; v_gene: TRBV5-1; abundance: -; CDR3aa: CASSLDPASGGTDTQYF; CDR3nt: TGCGCCAGCAGCCTGGACCCGGCTAGCGGGGGAACAGATACGCAGTATTTT
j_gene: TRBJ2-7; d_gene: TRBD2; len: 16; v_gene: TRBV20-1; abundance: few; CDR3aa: CSAGARLAGGSYEQYF; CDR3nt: TGCAGTGCTGGAGCTAGGTTAGCGGGAGGGTCCTACGAGCAGTACTTC
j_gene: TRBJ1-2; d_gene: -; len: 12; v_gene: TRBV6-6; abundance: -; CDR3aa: CASRGEGNGYTF; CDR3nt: TGTGCCAGCAGAGGGGAGGGAAATGGCTACACCTTC
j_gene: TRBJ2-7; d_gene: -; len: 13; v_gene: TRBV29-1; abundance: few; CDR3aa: CSVRSGLPYEQYF; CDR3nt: TGCAGCGTTCGGTCGGGACTCCCCTACGAGCAGTACTTC
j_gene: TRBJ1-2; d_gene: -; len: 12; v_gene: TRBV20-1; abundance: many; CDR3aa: CSATVGNYGYTF; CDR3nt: TGCAGTGCCACGGTCGGGAACTATGGCTACACCTTC
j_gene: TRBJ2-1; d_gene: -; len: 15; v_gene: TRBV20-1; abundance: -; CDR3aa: CSATRGTRRYNEQFF; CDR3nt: TGCAGTGCTACCCGCGGGACTCGTCGTTACAATGAGCAGTTCTTC
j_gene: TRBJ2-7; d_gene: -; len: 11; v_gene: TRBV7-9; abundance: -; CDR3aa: CASSRSSEQYF; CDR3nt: TGTGCCAGCAGTCGATCCTCCGAGCAGTACTTC
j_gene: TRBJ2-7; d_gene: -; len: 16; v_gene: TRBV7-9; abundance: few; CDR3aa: CASSLGAVAEWYEQYF; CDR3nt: TGTGCCAGCAGCTTAGGAGCGGTCGCGGAGTGGTACGAGCAGTACTTC
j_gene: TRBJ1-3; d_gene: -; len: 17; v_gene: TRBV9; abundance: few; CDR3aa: CASSVATEESNRNTIYF; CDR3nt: TGTGCCAGCAGCGTAGCGACGGAGGAGTCAAATCGGAACACCATATATTTT
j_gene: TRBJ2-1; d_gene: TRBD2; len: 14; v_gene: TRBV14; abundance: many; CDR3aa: CASSQTGTSLGEFF; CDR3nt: TGTGCCAGCAGCCAAACCGGGACTAGCTTGGGGGAGTTCTTC
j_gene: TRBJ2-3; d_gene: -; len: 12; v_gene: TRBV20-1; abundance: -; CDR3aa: CSARVSVDTQYF; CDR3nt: TGCAGTGCTAGAGTTAGCGTGGATACGCAGTATTTT
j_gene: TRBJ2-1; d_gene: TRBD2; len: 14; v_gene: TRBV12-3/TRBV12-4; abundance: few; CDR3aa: CASRVGGSRDEQFF; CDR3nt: TGTGCCAGCAGGGTGGGCGGGAGTAGGGATGAGCAGTTCTTC
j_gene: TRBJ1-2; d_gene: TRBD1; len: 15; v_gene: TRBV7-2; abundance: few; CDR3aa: CASSHNRDRGSGYTF; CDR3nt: TGTGCCAGCAGTCACAATCGGGACAGGGGGTCTGGCTACACCTTC
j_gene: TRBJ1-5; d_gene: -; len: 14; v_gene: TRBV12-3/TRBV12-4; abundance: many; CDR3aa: CASSRDRNNQPQHF; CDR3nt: TGTGCCAGCAGCCGAGACAGAAACAATCAGCCCCAGCATTTT
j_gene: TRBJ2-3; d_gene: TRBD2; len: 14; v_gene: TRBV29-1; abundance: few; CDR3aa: CSVRTSGATDTQYF; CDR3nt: TGCAGCGTTAGGACTAGCGGGGCCACAGATACGCAGTATTTT
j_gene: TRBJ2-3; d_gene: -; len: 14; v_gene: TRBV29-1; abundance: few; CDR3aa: CSVEDSLGTDTQYF; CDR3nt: TGCAGCGTTGAAGACAGTCTGGGCACAGATACGCAGTATTTT
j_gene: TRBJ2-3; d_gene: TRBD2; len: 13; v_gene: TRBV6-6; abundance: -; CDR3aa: CASSPGGSDTQYF; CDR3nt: TGTGCCAGCAGTCCGGGGGGATCAGATACGCAGTATTTT
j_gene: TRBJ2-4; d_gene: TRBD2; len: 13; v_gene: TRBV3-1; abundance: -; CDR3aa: CASSGSGGNIQYF; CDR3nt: TGTGCCAGCAGCGGGAGCGGGGGGAACATTCAGTACTTC
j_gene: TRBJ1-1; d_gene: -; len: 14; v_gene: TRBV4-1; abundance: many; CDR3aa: CASSQVREGSEAFF; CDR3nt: TGCGCCAGCAGCCAAGTGAGGGAAGGGTCCGAAGCTTTCTTT
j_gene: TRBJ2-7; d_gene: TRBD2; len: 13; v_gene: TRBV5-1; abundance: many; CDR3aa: CASRIAGGHEQYF; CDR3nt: TGCGCCAGCCGGATAGCGGGAGGTCACGAGCAGTACTTC
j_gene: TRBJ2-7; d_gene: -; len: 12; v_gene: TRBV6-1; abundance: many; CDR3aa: CASSSDRYEQYF; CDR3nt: TGTGCCAGCAGTTCAGACCGCTACGAGCAGTACTTC
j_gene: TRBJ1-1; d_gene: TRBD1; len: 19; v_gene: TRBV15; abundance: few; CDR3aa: CATSRAHPGTARGDTEAFF; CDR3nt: TGTGCCACCAGCAGAGCCCACCCGGGGACAGCCAGGGGGGACACTGAAGCTTTCTTT